These 5 T cell receptor beta chains were sequenced from one sample in a study of blood T cell repertoires in COVID-19. TCRdb's copy holds only in-frame clones and misses some; the assay was immunoSEQ multiplex PCR. The table includes tens of thousands of clones, approximately 87% detected once. Sequencing used peripheral blood. These receptors all stem from a man aged 70 or older with active COVID-19.

This clone was detected once. This rearrangement joins TRBV5-1 to TRBJ1-1; 11 bases match TRBD1. Germline CDR1 is SGHRS and CDR2 is YFSETQ. The CDR3 sequence is 15 residues long. The ends lost 4 bases at V and 7 bases at J; junction bases unmatched: 9. CDR3 nucleotides: TGCGCCAGCAGCGGGACAGGGGGAGAGATCGGTGAAGCTTTCTTT. Its translation: CASSGTGGEIGEAFF. The full variable domain, completed using reference TRBV5-1 and TRBJ1-1, is KAGVTQTPRYLIKTRGQQVTLSCSPISGHRSVSWYQQTPGQGLQFLFEYFSETQRNKGNFPGRFSGRQFSNSRSEMNVSTLELGDSALYLCASSGTGGEIGEAFFGQGTRLTVV.

This chain joins TRBV7-9 and TRBJ2-3; 10 bases are shared with TRBD2. Germline CDR1 is SEHNR and CDR2 is FQNEAQ (reference sequence). The CDR3 loop spans 16 amino acids. With 5 bases clipped from V and 2 bases from J, the junction kept 7 bases outside the gene matches. CDR3 DNA: TGTGCCAGCAGCCGCATAGCGGGGGGCATCACAGATACGCAGTATTTT. This gives the protein CASSRIAGGITDTQYF. Combining the CDR3 with reference TRBV7-9 and TRBJ2-3 gives the whole variable domain DTGVSQNPRHKITKRGQNVTFRCDPISEHNRLYWYRQTLGQGPEFLTYFQNEAQLEKSRLLSDRFSAERPKGSFSTLEIQRTEQGDSAMYLCASSRIAGGITDTQYFGPGTRLTVL.

This sequence joins TRBV19 and TRBJ1-2; D possibly corresponds to TRBD1 (5 bases). The CDR3 has 14 residues. V gave up 4 bases and J gave up 1 base, with 10 bases separating them. Germline assignment: CDR1 LNHDA and CDR2 SQIVND (reference sequence). The CDR3 nucleotides read TGTGCCAGTAGTAGGGGCAGTTATAACTATGGCTACACCTTC. Protein: CASSRGSYNYGYTF.

This sequence joins TRBV7-9 and TRBJ1-4; D ambiguous. Germline V gives CDR1 SEHNR, CDR2 FQNEAQ (reference sequence). V gave up 3 bases and J gave up 4 bases, with 9 bases separating them. The CDR3 has 14 residues. The CDR3 loop is CASSFVDSNEKLFF. The CDR3 DNA sequence: TGTGCCAGCAGCTTTGTAGATAGTAATGAAAAACTGTTTTTT.

This clone was seen more than once but under ten times. The chain employs TRBV12-3 or TRBV12-4 and TRBJ2-3; tentatively, D is TRBD1 (5 bases). There are 11 residues in the CDR3. Trimming stripped 6 bases from V and 8 bases from J, with 9 bases between. The CDR3 sequence: CASSQGGTQYF. The CDR3 DNA is TGTGCCAGCAGCCAGGGTGGTACGCAGTATTTT.